This is a list of T cell receptor beta chains from one sample in a study of immune evolution from preneoplasia to lung adenocarcinoma. Repertoires were generated with immunoSEQ multiplex PCR, while TCRdb's copy carries only in-frame clones and drops some. This sample yields around 10,000 clones, of which under 80% are seen a single time; about 4% belongs to the top ten. Specimen: FFPE minimally invasive lung adenocarcinoma tissue. The source of these receptors is a person between 55 and 80 years old with lung adenocarcinoma. Each CDR3 is given with its conserved first and last residue. D genes are given only for firm matches. Some rows have no size entry. The others give once, few or many, or a class for an expanded clone.

cdr3_nt: TGTGCCTGGAGTGTACAGGCTCCGGTAAGGGGGCGCGAGGGCAATCAGCCCCAGCATTTT; cdr3_aa: CAWSVQAPVRGREGNQPQHF; j_call: TRBJ1-5; clone_size: -; d_call: TRBD1; v_call: TRBV30
cdr3_nt: TGTGCCAGCAGCTTAGTTGGCAGGGGCTACGAGCAGTACTTC; cdr3_aa: CASSLVGRGYEQYF; j_call: TRBJ2-7; clone_size: -; d_call: -; v_call: TRBV7-2
cdr3_nt: TGTGCCAGCACGGAGAACACTGAAGCTTTCTTT; cdr3_aa: CASTENTEAFF; j_call: TRBJ1-1; clone_size: -; d_call: -; v_call: TRBV6-6
cdr3_nt: TGTGCCAGCTCACCAGGAATGAACACTGAAGCTTTCTTT; cdr3_aa: CASSPGMNTEAFF; j_call: TRBJ1-1; clone_size: -; d_call: -; v_call: TRBV18
cdr3_nt: TGTGCCAGCAGTGTCAGGGGCCGGAACACTGAAGCTTTCTTT; cdr3_aa: CASSVRGRNTEAFF; j_call: TRBJ1-1; clone_size: -; d_call: -; v_call: TRBV28
cdr3_nt: TGTGCCAGCAGCGGTAGACCAACCGGAGCAGGGGGCCCCGGGGAGCTGTTTTTT; cdr3_aa: CASSGRPTGAGGPGELFF; j_call: TRBJ2-2; clone_size: -; d_call: TRBD1; v_call: TRBV9
cdr3_nt: TGTGCCAGCAGAGCGCCGGGACAGGGGTTTTACGAGCAGTACTTC; cdr3_aa: CASRAPGQGFYEQYF; j_call: TRBJ2-7; clone_size: -; d_call: TRBD1; v_call: TRBV27
cdr3_nt: TGCGCCAGCACCCGAAAAGTAGCGGGGAGCCCCGCGAACACCGGGGAGCTGTTTTTT; cdr3_aa: CASTRKVAGSPANTGELFF; j_call: TRBJ2-2; clone_size: -; d_call: TRBD2; v_call: TRBV10-2
cdr3_nt: TGTGGACCCGGGCAGGGTCAGCCCCAGCATTTT; cdr3_aa: CGPGQGQPQHF; j_call: TRBJ1-5; clone_size: -; d_call: -; v_call: TRBV6-1
cdr3_nt: TGCGCCAGCAGCCTAACAAAGCCCGGACAGGGTTACTACGAGCAGTACTTC; cdr3_aa: CASSLTKPGQGYYEQYF; j_call: TRBJ2-7; clone_size: -; d_call: TRBD1; v_call: TRBV4-3
cdr3_nt: TGTGCCAGCAGTGACTCCCACGGGGGCGCAGATACGCAGTATTTT; cdr3_aa: CASSDSHGGADTQYF; j_call: TRBJ2-3; clone_size: -; d_call: -; v_call: TRBV6-4
cdr3_nt: TGTGCCTGGTTCCGCTTGGCCTATGGCTACACCTTC; cdr3_aa: CAWFRLAYGYTF; j_call: TRBJ1-2; clone_size: -; d_call: -; v_call: TRBV30
cdr3_nt: TGTGCCAGCAGCTTTTGGGATCGGAATTCCGAGCAGTACTTC; cdr3_aa: CASSFWDRNSEQYF; j_call: TRBJ2-7; clone_size: -; d_call: -; v_call: TRBV5-5
cdr3_nt: TGTGCCTGGAGTGATGCCGGGGCGGGGAGCGGTTTCTTT; cdr3_aa: CAWSDAGAGSGFF; j_call: TRBJ1-1; clone_size: -; d_call: -; v_call: TRBV30
cdr3_nt: TGCGCCAGCAGCTCCCCACAGGGTAGGAGGGTGAACACTGAAGCTTTCTTT; cdr3_aa: CASSSPQGRRVNTEAFF; j_call: TRBJ1-1; clone_size: -; d_call: -; v_call: TRBV5-1
cdr3_nt: TGTGCCAGCTCACCGTCACAGGGGAAAAATGAAAAACTGTTTTTT; cdr3_aa: CASSPSQGKNEKLFF; j_call: TRBJ1-4; clone_size: -; d_call: TRBD1; v_call: TRBV18
cdr3_nt: TGTGCCAGCAGCTTAGCCGGGACAGGGGGAACTAACTATGGCTACACCTTC; cdr3_aa: CASSLAGTGGTNYGYTF; j_call: TRBJ1-2; clone_size: -; d_call: TRBD1; v_call: TRBV7-9
cdr3_nt: TGTGCCAGCAGCTCACAGGGCTACGAGCAGTACTTC; cdr3_aa: CASSSQGYEQYF; j_call: TRBJ2-7; clone_size: -; d_call: -; v_call: TRBV11-2
cdr3_nt: TGTGCCAGCAGTTTTTTGCACATACCGATAGGCGGGGAGCTGTTTTTT; cdr3_aa: CASSFLHIPIGGELFF; j_call: TRBJ2-2; clone_size: -; d_call: -; v_call: TRBV28
cdr3_nt: TGTGCCAGCAGCTTAGATATCGGGGCGGATACGCAGTATTTT; cdr3_aa: CASSLDIGADTQYF; j_call: TRBJ2-3; clone_size: once; d_call: -; v_call: TRBV7-2
cdr3_nt: TGTGCCAGCAGCTCGGGGATCGGACTTGAGCAGTTCTTC; cdr3_aa: CASSSGIGLEQFF; j_call: TRBJ2-1; clone_size: -; d_call: -; v_call: TRBV7-3
cdr3_nt: TGTGCCACCAGCACCCGACAGGGGGAGAACACTGAAGCTTTCTTT; cdr3_aa: CATSTRQGENTEAFF; j_call: TRBJ1-1; clone_size: -; d_call: TRBD1; v_call: TRBV15
cdr3_nt: TGTGCCAGCAGTCCGAGGGGTCGAGGGGCTAATGAAGCTTTCTTT; cdr3_aa: CASSPRGRGANEAFF; j_call: TRBJ1-1; clone_size: -; d_call: -; v_call: TRBV6-1
cdr3_nt: TGTGCCAGCAGCTTGCCGACAGTCTACGAGCAGTACTTC; cdr3_aa: CASSLPTVYEQYF; j_call: TRBJ2-7; clone_size: -; d_call: -; v_call: TRBV5-6
cdr3_nt: TGTGCCAGCTCACCAAGCGCGGGACTACAAGGGACCCAGTACTTC; cdr3_aa: CASSPSAGLQGTQYF; j_call: TRBJ2-5; clone_size: -; d_call: TRBD2; v_call: TRBV18
cdr3_nt: TGTGCCAGCAGCCAAGGGGTTTCGGGGAGCGGGGGATACGAGCAGTACTTC; cdr3_aa: CASSQGVSGSGGYEQYF; j_call: TRBJ2-7; clone_size: once; d_call: TRBD2; v_call: TRBV4-2
cdr3_nt: TGCGCCAGCAGCTTGGCTGGGGGTCCCAACTATGGCTACACCTTC; cdr3_aa: CASSLAGGPNYGYTF; j_call: TRBJ1-2; clone_size: -; d_call: -; v_call: TRBV5-1
cdr3_nt: TGTGCCAGCAGCCGGTACATTCGGTCCTACGAGCAGTACTTC; cdr3_aa: CASSRYIRSYEQYF; j_call: TRBJ2-7; clone_size: -; d_call: -; v_call: TRBV11-3
cdr3_nt: TGTGCCAGCAGTGAAGGATCCACCCGTGAAAAACTGTTTTTT; cdr3_aa: CASSEGSTREKLFF; j_call: TRBJ1-4; clone_size: once; d_call: -; v_call: TRBV6-1
cdr3_nt: TGTGCCAGCAGCCAAGATAACAGGGGAGGCGAGCAGTACTTC; cdr3_aa: CASSQDNRGGEQYF; j_call: TRBJ2-7; clone_size: -; d_call: -; v_call: TRBV4-2
cdr3_nt: TGTGCCTGGAGTAAGGGGGCGGGAACTGAAGCTTTCTTT; cdr3_aa: CAWSKGAGTEAFF; j_call: TRBJ1-1; clone_size: -; d_call: TRBD1; v_call: TRBV30
cdr3_nt: TGCGCCAGCAGTGACCCGGGACATCGGGAGCTGTTTTTT; cdr3_aa: CASSDPGHRELFF; j_call: TRBJ2-2; clone_size: -; d_call: -; v_call: TRBV10-1
cdr3_nt: TGTGCCACCAGCAGAGATGGCGGTAACAATGAGCAGTTCTTC; cdr3_aa: CATSRDGGNNEQFF; j_call: TRBJ2-1; clone_size: -; d_call: -; v_call: TRBV15
cdr3_nt: TGTGCCAGCAGCCAACGGACAGGGTCCTACGAGCAGTACTTC; cdr3_aa: CASSQRTGSYEQYF; j_call: TRBJ2-7; clone_size: few; d_call: TRBD1; v_call: TRBV13
cdr3_nt: TGTGCCAGCATAGGTTCGAGCAGCACAGATACGCAGTATTTT; cdr3_aa: CASIGSSSTDTQYF; j_call: TRBJ2-3; clone_size: -; d_call: -; v_call: TRBV6-6
cdr3_nt: TGTGCCAGTACACCCGGGGGGGCTTACAATGAGCAGTTCTTC; cdr3_aa: CASTPGGAYNEQFF; j_call: TRBJ2-1; clone_size: once; d_call: TRBD2; v_call: TRBV19
cdr3_nt: TGTGCCAGCAGTGAAGCGGCTGGGACAGGGGGGCAGCCCCAGCATTTT; cdr3_aa: CASSEAAGTGGQPQHF; j_call: TRBJ1-5; clone_size: once; d_call: TRBD1; v_call: TRBV6-1
cdr3_nt: TGTGCCAGTAGTCCTTCTTCCTACGAGCAGTACTTC; cdr3_aa: CASSPSSYEQYF; j_call: TRBJ2-7; clone_size: -; d_call: -; v_call: TRBV19
cdr3_nt: TGCGCCAGCAGCCATGGCCCCCGGGACAGGGCGGAAGCTTTCTTT; cdr3_aa: CASSHGPRDRAEAFF; j_call: TRBJ1-1; clone_size: -; d_call: TRBD1; v_call: TRBV5-1
cdr3_nt: TGTGCCACCAGCAGAGATTATTTAGGACTAGCGAGACAAGAGACCCAGTACTTC; cdr3_aa: CATSRDYLGLARQETQYF; j_call: TRBJ2-5; clone_size: -; d_call: TRBD2; v_call: TRBV15
cdr3_nt: TGTGCCAGCATTAAGGTAGCGGGAGAAAAGTACTTC; cdr3_aa: CASIKVAGEKYF; j_call: TRBJ2-7; clone_size: -; d_call: TRBD2; v_call: TRBV28
cdr3_nt: TGTGCCAGCAGCTTAACCGGCACCCTCTCTGGAAACACCATATATTTT; cdr3_aa: CASSLTGTLSGNTIYF; j_call: TRBJ1-3; clone_size: -; d_call: -; v_call: TRBV7-9
cdr3_nt: TGCGCCAGCAGCGTTACTAGCGGGAGAAACACAGATACGCAGTATTTT; cdr3_aa: CASSVTSGRNTDTQYF; j_call: TRBJ2-3; clone_size: -; d_call: TRBD2; v_call: TRBV5-1